Shown below are 13 T cell receptor beta chains from a single sample sequenced in a study of blood T cell repertoires in COVID-19. Profiled with immunoSEQ multiplex PCR; TCRdb holds only in-frame clones, not every one. The sample lists approximately 220,000 clones, more than 80% occurring once. The material sequenced was PBMCs or T cells enriched from blood (not recorded which). These receptors all stem from a woman between 18 and 29 years old in a cohort exposed to, infected with or recovered from COVID-19 (not recorded which).

The sample holds one count of this clone. The CDR3 DNA reads TGTGCCAGCAGTGCCCAGGGTCATGAGCAGTTCTTC. It codes for CASSAQGHEQFF. This rearrangement joins TRBV25-1 to TRBJ2-1; weak D call: TRBD1 (5 bases). Germline loops: CDR1 MGHDK, CDR2 SYGVNS. This CDR3 is 12 amino acids long. V lost 4 bases and J lost 8, with 9 bases in between. Using reference TRBV25-1 and TRBJ2-1 for the parts outside the CDR3, the full variable domain is EADIYQTPRYLVIGTGKKITLECSQTMGHDKMYWYQQDPGMELHLIHYSYGVNSTEKGDLSSESTVSRIRTEHFPLTLESARPSHTSQYLCASSAQGHEQFFGPGTRLTVL.

This clone was seen just once. V usage is TRBV5-4 and J usage is TRBJ2-1; 12 bases fit TRBD2. Germline V gene lookup returns CDR1 SGHNT and CDR2 YYREEE (reference sequence). There are 16 residues in the CDR3. V lost 0 bases and J lost 8; bases outside the gene matches: 6. The CDR3 region is CASSLAPSGRGDEQFF. The CDR3 nucleotides are TGTGCCAGCAGCTTGGCTCCTAGCGGGAGGGGCGATGAGCAGTTCTTC.

The chain combines TRBV27 with TRBJ1-1; 9 bases align to TRBD1. This CDR3 has 14 amino acids. The V gene's germline CDR1 is MNHEY and CDR2 SMNVEV (reference sequence). V shed 6 bases and J 11 bases; nucleotides not matched to a gene: 13. This chain's CDR3 is CASSALEGQGRAFF. The CDR3, as DNA: TGTGCCAGCAGCGCCCTCGAGGGACAGGGTAGGGCTTTCTTT.

The V gene is TRBV7-8, the J gene TRBJ1-2; 7 nucleotides line up with TRBD1. There are 16 residues in the CDR3. CDR1 is SGHVS and CDR2 is FQNEAQ in the germline V gene. Trimming took 2 bases from V and 3 from J; bases not matched to a gene: 9. The CDR3 nucleotides read TGTGCCAGCAGCTTAAGGGGACCCGGGACAGACTATGGCTACACCTTC. Its translation: CASSLRGPGTDYGYTF. The variable domain in full, with the rest retrieved from reference TRBV7-8 and TRBJ1-2, is GAGVSQSPRYKVAKRGQDVALRCDPISGHVSLFWYQQALGQGPEFLTYFQNEAQLDKSGLPSDRFFAERPEGSVSTLKIQRTQQEDSAVYLCASSLRGPGTDYGYTFGSGTRLTVV.

The chain is built from TRBV28 and TRBJ1-2; a possible D gene is TRBD1 (5 bases). The CDR3 covers 14 residues. Germline CDR1 MDHEN, CDR2 SYDVKM. Trimming took off 10 bases at V and 0 bases at J, with 15 bases between the two ends. The CDR3 bases are TGTGCCATCACGGCAGGGATAGCTAACTATGGCTACACCTTC. It specifies CAITAGIANYGYTF.

The CDR3 coding sequence is TGTGCCAGCAGTTTAGGGCAAATCTACGAGCAGTACTTC. Amino acid sequence: CASSLGQIYEQYF. The rearrangement joins TRBV28 to TRBJ2-7; D not resolved. Germline-derived CDR1 and CDR2 are MDHEN and SYDVKM. CDR3 length equals 13 residues. Trimming took 2 bases from V and 3 from J, leaving 8 bases between them.

The DNA of the CDR3 is TGTGCCAGCAGCCGGAGTCACTACGAGCAGTACTTC. As protein: CASSRSHYEQYF. This chain connects TRBV27 to TRBJ2-7; D call uncertain. V lost 6 bases and J 3 bases, leaving 9 bases between the germline ends. CDR1 MNHEY and CDR2 SMNVEV come from the germline V gene (reference sequence). CDR3 length: 12 residues.

This clone was detected only a few times. V and J are TRBV4-1 and TRBJ2-1; 15 bases map to TRBD2. The CDR3 totals 19 residues. The junction had 10 bases not matched to a gene; V was cut back by 2 bases and J by 5 bases. Looked up from germline, CDR1 is MGHRA and CDR2 is YSYEKL. The CDR3: CASSQPGLAGGPRDNEQFF. DNA of the CDR3: TGCGCCAGCAGCCAACCCGGACTAGCGGGAGGGCCCCGTGACAATGAGCAGTTCTTC.

The CDR3 DNA reads as TGTGCCAGCAGTTACCAGGGGCAGGACACTGAAGCTTTCTTT. This codes for CASSYQGQDTEAFF. The chain carries TRBV2 and TRBJ1-1; D is perhaps TRBD1 (6 bases). V was pared by 5 bases and J by 3 bases, with 13 bases between. The CDR3 contains 14 residues. CDR1 and CDR2 from the germline V gene are SNHLY and FYNNEI.

This sequence joins TRBV6-5 and TRBJ2-5; the D gene is possibly TRBD2 (6 bases). Trimming removed 8 bases from V and 3 bases from J, with 10 bases in between. The germline V gene has CDR1 MNHEY and CDR2 SVGAGI. There are 12 residues in the CDR3. The CDR3, as DNA: TGTGCCAGCGGGGTAGCGGAAGAGACCCAGTACTTC. It specifies CASGVAEETQYF.

The chain links TRBV7-2 to TRBJ1-1; 8 nucleotides agree with TRBD1. Germline V lookup: CDR1 SGHTA, CDR2 FQGNSA. With 5 bases clipped from V and 10 bases from J, the junction kept 12 bases outside the gene matches. The CDR3 totals 14 residues. CDR3 sequence: CASSPGRRGLVAFF. For the CDR3, the DNA is TGTGCCAGCAGCCCAGGCCGCAGGGGGCTTGTAGCTTTCTTT.

V usage is TRBV27 and J usage is TRBJ2-7; TRBD1 matches at 11 bases. The CDR3 spans 17 residues. Germline V lookup: CDR1 MNHEY, CDR2 SMNVEV (reference sequence). The V gene end was trimmed by 6 bases and the J gene end by 0 bases; junction bases not matched to a gene: 10. The CDR3 region has the DNA TGTGCCAGCAGAAGGGACAGGGGGACCGGCGGCTCCTACGAGCAGTACTTC. This translates into CASRRDRGTGGSYEQYF.

V usage is TRBV29-1 and J usage is TRBJ2-7; D is possibly TRBD1 (6 bases). The length of the CDR3 is 13 residues. The germline CDR1 and CDR2 sequences are SQVTM and ANQGSEA. Deletions cut 5 bases from V and 4 bases from J, with 15 bases between. CDR3 sequence (DNA): TGCAGCGTTTGGACAGTCAGACCATACGAGCAGTACTTC. As protein: CSVWTVRPYEQYF.